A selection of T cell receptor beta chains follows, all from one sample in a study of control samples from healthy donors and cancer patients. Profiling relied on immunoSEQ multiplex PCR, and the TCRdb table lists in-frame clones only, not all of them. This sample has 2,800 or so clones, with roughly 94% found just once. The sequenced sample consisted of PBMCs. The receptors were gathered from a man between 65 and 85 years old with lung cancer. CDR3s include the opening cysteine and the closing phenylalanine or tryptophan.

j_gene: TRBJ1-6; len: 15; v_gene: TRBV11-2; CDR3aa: CASSFDRGRGSPLHF
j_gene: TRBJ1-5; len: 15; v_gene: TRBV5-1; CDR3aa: CASSLVGGPNQPQHF
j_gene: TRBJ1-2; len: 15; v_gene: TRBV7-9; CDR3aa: CASSPPQGAFNGYTF
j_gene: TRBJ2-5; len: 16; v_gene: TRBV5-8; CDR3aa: CASSGGTSGLLGAQYF
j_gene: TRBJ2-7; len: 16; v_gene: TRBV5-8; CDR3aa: CASSLGQGAYLSEQYF
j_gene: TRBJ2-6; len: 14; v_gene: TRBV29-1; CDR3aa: CSVGLGLRANVLTF
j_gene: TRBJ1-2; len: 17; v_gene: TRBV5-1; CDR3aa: CASRLQPTGGEDYGYTF
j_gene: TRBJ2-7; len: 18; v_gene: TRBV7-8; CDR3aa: CASSLASGRASWTYEQYF
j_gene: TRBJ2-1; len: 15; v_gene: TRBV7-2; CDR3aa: CASSLGSGGVNEQFF
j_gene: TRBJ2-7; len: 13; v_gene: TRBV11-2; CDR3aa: CASSLLGAYEQYF
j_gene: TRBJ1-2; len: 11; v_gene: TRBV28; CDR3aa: CASSYRGGYTF
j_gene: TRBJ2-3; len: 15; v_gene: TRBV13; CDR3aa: CASSLRGASTDTQYF
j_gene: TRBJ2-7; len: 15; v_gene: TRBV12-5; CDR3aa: CASGFVSGGIYEQYF
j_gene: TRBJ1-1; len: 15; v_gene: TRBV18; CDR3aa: CASSPPDRYGIEAFF
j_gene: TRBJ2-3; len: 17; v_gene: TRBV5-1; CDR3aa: CASSTGLAGGQGDTQYF
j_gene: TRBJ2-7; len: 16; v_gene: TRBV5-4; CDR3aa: CASSLGAGVKNYEQYF
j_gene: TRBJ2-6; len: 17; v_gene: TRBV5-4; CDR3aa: CASSLGGGRAGANVLTF
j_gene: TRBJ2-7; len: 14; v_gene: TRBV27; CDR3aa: CASSLWPGAYEQYF
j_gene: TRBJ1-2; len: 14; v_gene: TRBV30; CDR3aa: CAWSGETANYGYTF
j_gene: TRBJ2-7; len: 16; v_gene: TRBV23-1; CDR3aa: CASSHQTGRPLSEQYF
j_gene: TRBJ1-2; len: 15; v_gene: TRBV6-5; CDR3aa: CASSYKGVPNYGYTF
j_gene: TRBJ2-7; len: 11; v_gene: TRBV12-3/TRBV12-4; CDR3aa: CASSLGGTVYF
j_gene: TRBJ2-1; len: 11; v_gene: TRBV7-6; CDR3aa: CASSLVGEQFF
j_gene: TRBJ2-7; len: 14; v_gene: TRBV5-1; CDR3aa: CASSPPGFFYEQYF
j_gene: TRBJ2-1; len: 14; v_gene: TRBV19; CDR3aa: CASSWTSGNNEQFF
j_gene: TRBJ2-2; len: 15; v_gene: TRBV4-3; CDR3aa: CASSQGDGKARELFF